This TCR beta chain is from a study of T cells in localized non-small cell lung cancer. Notes on the study in general: The study linked higher blood T cell density to longer overall survival. Researchers found a median around 58 of the top 100 tumor clones in adjacent lung. Adjacent uninvolved lung had the highest clonality, suggesting focused antigen responses.

In germline, CDR1 is MNHEY, CDR2 SMNVEV (reference sequence). The V gene lost 6 bases and the J gene lost 3 bases, with 15 bases spanning the gap. This CDR3 is built from 15 residues. Here immunoSEQ multiplex PCR was the method, and the copy in TCRdb shows in-frame clones only, minus some. The sample records 58,000 or so clones, 75% to 90% being singletons. In regard to this clone: The target antigen is unknown.

This chain joins TRBV27 and TRBJ1-5; no clear D. This TCR was recovered from a woman aged 40-69 years with stage I lung adenocarcinoma. Sequenced material: peripheral blood, taken before any cancer treatment. CDR3: CASSPVRRNNQPQHF. CDR3 sequence (DNA): TGTGCCAGCAGCCCCGTCCGGAGAAACAATCAGCCCCAGCATTTT.